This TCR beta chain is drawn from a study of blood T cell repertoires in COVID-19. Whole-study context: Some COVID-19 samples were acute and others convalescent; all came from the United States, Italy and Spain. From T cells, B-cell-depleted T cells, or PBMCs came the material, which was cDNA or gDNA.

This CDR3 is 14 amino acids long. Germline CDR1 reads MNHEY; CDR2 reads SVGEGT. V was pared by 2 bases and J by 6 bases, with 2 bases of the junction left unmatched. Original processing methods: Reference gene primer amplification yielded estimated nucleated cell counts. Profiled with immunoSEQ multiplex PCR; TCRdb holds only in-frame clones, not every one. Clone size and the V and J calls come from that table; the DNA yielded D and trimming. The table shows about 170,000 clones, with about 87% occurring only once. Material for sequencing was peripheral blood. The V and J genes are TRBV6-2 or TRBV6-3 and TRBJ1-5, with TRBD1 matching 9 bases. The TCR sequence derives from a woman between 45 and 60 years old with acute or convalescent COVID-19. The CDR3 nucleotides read TGTGCCAGCAGTTACGGACAGGGGTTTCAGCCCCAGCATTTT. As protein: CASSYGQGFQPQHF.